This T cell receptor (beta chain) is from a study of beta chain features in type 1 diabetes. This clone was seen a handful of times. What it binds is not known. Study-level results: Resolution of whether HLA type affects TCRB rearrangement was not achieved here. All four CD4+ subsets from Type 1 diabetes patients carried moderately but significantly shorter TCRB CDR3s. Insertions were fewer and deletions more numerous at VDJ junctions in type 1 diabetes patients.

Expressed TCRB transcripts got sequenced, as all isolated RNA was reverse transcribed. It was found that naive, central memory and regulatory T cell samples averaged around 3.6 million reads. The repertoire was sequenced with immunoSEQ multiplex PCR; TCRdb's copy has only in-frame clones and lacks some. Altogether a few hundred thousand clones are present, approximately 16% being singletons, with the ten largest covering 0.065% to 0.1%. Trimming took 6 bases from V and 6 from J, leaving 9 bases between them. From germline, CDR1 is MDHEN and CDR2 SYDVKM. The CDR3 spans 12 residues. One heparinised draw, averaging roughly 0.12 L, was taken per donor.

This sequence originates from a man aged 25-45 years with type 1 diabetes. V gene TRBV28 combines with J gene TRBJ1-5, with no clear D. Sequencing input: naive CD4+ T cells from blood. CDR3 DNA: TGTGCCAGCAGCACGCTGGGTCAGCCCCAGCATTTT. Translated: CASSTLGQPQHF.